The source of this T cell receptor beta chain is a study of T cell responses to AZD1222 COVID-19 vaccine (dated by TCRdb to the early 2020s). With regard to the full study: AZD1222 recipients with second doses at about 4 weeks or about 12 weeks were pooled, because spike-specific TCR depth and breadth did not differ between schedules. TCR sequencing covered fewer than 250 trial participants: about 210 given two doses of AZD1222 and around 26 given two doses of MenACWY control vaccine. Enrollment into the trials was organized by age into subgroups of 18-55, 56-69 and 70-plus years, and those subgroups contained approximately 160, 26 and 62 TCR-sequenced participants, respectively. What the study reported, not specific to this receptor: Conclusions about previously exposed vaccinees are limited because only a handful of AZD1222 recipients were SARS-CoV-2 seropositive at baseline. Nearly half of unique spike-specific TCRs reportedly recognized epitopes outside regions mutated in the B.1.351 and B.1.1.7 variants. After two AZD1222 doses, spike-specific TCR breadth and depth were significantly higher than at day 0 and than in MenACWY recipients. Because no day 14 peak-response samples were available, repertoires were characterized only after the peak T cell response. In the small 56-69-year group, the increase in depth fell short of significance, most likely because of low power. Participants were mostly white British and included more females than males, and it was suggested by the authors that clonal diversity may have been underestimated. The whole spike protein was spanned by vaccine-associated CD4 TCRs, and dominant responses were seen in regions 160-218 and 743-854.

A remark on this clone: Its cognate antigen has yet to be identified. Nothing much larger sits one base from this clone, and base qualities are not available.

The CDR3 regions of human TCRbeta chains were subjected to immunosequencing. In the source study's methods: Repertoire TCRs were checked for matches against a reference library of SARS-CoV-2-specific TCRs that had been generated using the MIRA antigen-specificity platform. Breadth was defined as the fraction of unique TCRs that were SARS-CoV-2-associated, and depth was defined as the fraction of total T cells that were SARS-CoV-2-associated. Using the MIRA data, every spike-specific TCR was mapped to the spike region that the TCR reacted to and assigned to either a CD4 or a CD8 class. Log10-transformed breadth and depth values were compared by one-way ANOVA with Sidak's multiple comparisons tests. TCRdb mirrors the immuneACCESS table, restricted to in-frame sequences. Some clones are absent from its copies; in checked studies, under half trace to an unresolved V gene, and the reason for the others is unknown. V and J calls plus clone size are reproduced from that table; the DNA served to infer D and trimming. Counted in this sample were 120,000 or so clones; approximately 90% of them appeared once. The ten largest clones add up to under 1.5% of the sample.

Sample time point, as interpreted from the label and publication: baseline before first vaccination. Vaccinee samples came from UK trials COV001 and COV002, including a single-blind randomized controlled phase 2/3 trial of AZD1222 (ChAdOx1 nCoV-19) in healthy adults. Trial participant PBMC samples were collected at day 0 and day 28 after the second dose for TCRbeta chain sequencing. The germline V gene supplies CDR1 MNHNS and CDR2 SASEGT. V and J are trimmed by 4 bases and 5 bases, and the gene matches miss 16 bases of the junction. Including cysteine and phenylalanine, the CDR3 has 17 amino acids. Only the CDR3 region is kept as DNA, spanning 51 bases read in frame from base 1.

Source: peripheral blood, taken on day 0 of AZD1222 vaccination. This TCR came from an adult in good health. The chain is assembled from TRBV6-1 and TRBJ2-7; 8 nucleotides in the junction match TRBD2. Here the CDR3 is given as CASSAFLAGSIVDEQYF. The DNA is TGTGCCAGCAGTGCGTTTTTAGCGGGATCGATTGTGGACGAGCAGTACTTC.